Following are 17 T cell receptor beta chains from one sample sequenced in a study of T cell responses to AZD1222 COVID-19 vaccine. TCRdb's table, derived via immunoSEQ multiplex PCR, lists solely in-frame clones and lacks some. Of 130,000 or so clones in the sample, 92% were seen once. Sequencing used peripheral blood, obtained on day 0 of AZD1222 vaccination. These receptors were obtained from an adult in good health.

The rearrangement uses TRBV7-2 and TRBJ2-5, with 7 bases identical to TRBD2. The germline V gene has CDR1 SGHTA and CDR2 FQGNSA. V was clipped by 5 bases and J by 7 bases; unmatched bases: 13. The CDR3 contains 15 residues. The CDR3 nucleotides are TGTGCCAGCAGCCCTAGCGGTGGTTTCGGAGGGACCCAGTACTTC. This gives the protein CASSPSGGFGGTQYF.

J is TRBJ1-5 and V is TRBV6-2 or TRBV6-3; 7 nucleotides line up with TRBD1. V shed 2 bases and J 0 bases; nucleotides not matched to a gene: 7. The germline CDR1 and CDR2 sequences are MNHEY and SVGEGT. The CDR3 totals 17 residues. CDR3 DNA sequence: TGTGCCAGCAGTTACGGGGGACAGTTTTATAGCAATCAGCCCCAGCATTTT. Its protein is CASSYGGQFYSNQPQHF.

The J gene is TRBJ1-3, the V gene TRBV4-1, with D unresolved. Trimming removed 4 bases from V and 1 base from J, with 26 bases in between. There are 20 residues in the CDR3. Germline V gene sequence: CDR1 MGHRA, CDR2 YSYEKL. For the CDR3, the DNA is TGCGCCAGCAGCCGCCTGATACCCCTTGTAGGGTACCCTTCTGGAAACACCATATATTTT. As protein: CASSRLIPLVGYPSGNTIYF.

The chain employs TRBV5-1 and TRBJ1-4, with unresolved D. The germline CDR1 and CDR2 sequences are SGHRS and YFSETQ. This CDR3 has 13 residues. With 5 bases removed from V and 8 bases from J, the gap between germline ends came to 13 bases. The CDR3 region is CASRGALEEKLFF. CDR3 nucleotides: TGCGCCAGCAGAGGAGCGCTGGAAGAAAAACTGTTTTTT. The full variable domain, in which reference TRBV5-1 and TRBJ1-4 provide the parts outside the CDR3, is KAGVTQTPRYLIKTRGQQVTLSCSPISGHRSVSWYQQTPGQGLQFLFEYFSETQRNKGNFPGRFSGRQFSNSRSEMNVSTLELGDSALYLCASRGALEEKLFFGSGTQLSVL.

The gene calls are TRBV5-1 and TRBJ2-2, with no clear D. Germline values: CDR1 SGHRS, CDR2 YFSETQ. The CDR3 spans 13 residues. V was shortened by 0 bases and J by 6 bases, with 6 bases between the two germline ends. This CDR3 reads CASSLDDAGELFF. In DNA, the CDR3 is TGCGCCAGCAGCTTGGACGACGCCGGGGAGCTGTTTTTT.

This chain connects TRBV7-3 to TRBJ2-1; 9 positions match TRBD2. The ends lost 4 bases at V and 7 bases at J; junction bases unmatched: 5. There are 14 residues in the CDR3. Germline CDR1 reads SGHTA; CDR2 reads FQGTGA. The CDR3 loop is CASSSSGEGNEQFF. As DNA, the CDR3 is TGTGCCAGCAGCTCTAGCGGGGAGGGGAATGAGCAGTTCTTC.

This clone showed up just once. This chain connects TRBV15 to TRBJ2-1; a weak D match, TRBD2 (5 bases). CDR1 and CDR2 (germline): LNHNV, YYDKDF (reference sequence). Trimming removed 5 bases from V and 6 bases from J, with 17 bases in between. This CDR3 spans 15 amino acids. The CDR3 DNA sequence: TGTGCCACCAGCCCGACGGGGTGGCGGTCCAATGAGCAGTTCTTC. This sequence encodes CATSPTGWRSNEQFF.

The chain's CDR3 is CASSLIGRDEETQYF. The CDR3 DNA follows: TGTGCCAGCAGTTTAATAGGAAGGGACGAAGAGACCCAGTACTTC. The genes are TRBV27 and TRBJ2-5, with D perhaps matching TRBD1 or TRBD2 (5 bases each). Trimming took 2 bases from V and 3 from J, leaving 13 bases between them. Per germline, CDR1 MNHEY and CDR2 SMNVEV (reference sequence). The CDR3 length is 15 residues.

The chain couples TRBV7-8 to TRBJ1-5; weak D call: TRBD1 (5 bases). Trimming cost V 5 bases and J 7 bases, with 15 bases left between them. The CDR3 totals 14 residues. CDR1 and CDR2 from the germline V gene are SGHVS and FQNEAQ. Here the CDR3 reads CASSQGGGRQPQHF. In nucleotides, the CDR3 is TGTGCCAGCAGCCAGGGAGGTGGTAGGCAGCCCCAGCATTTT.

This clone was seen a single time. The CDR3 bases are TGTGCCAGCAGCTTATTCTCCCGGGGGCAAGGCACTGAAGCTTTCTTT. Residues: CASSLFSRGQGTEAFF. The rearrangement uses TRBV11-2 and TRBJ1-1; D is perhaps TRBD1 (6 bases). Trimming left V 2 bases short and J 4 bases short, with 17 bases between. Germline V CDR1 and CDR2: SGHAT, FQNNGV. The CDR3 is made up of 16 amino acids.

This sequence joins TRBV7-9 and TRBJ2-1; 8 bases align to TRBD2. J lost 6 bases, V lost 2 bases, and 6 bases had no gene match. This CDR3 is built from 15 residues. Per the germline V gene, CDR1 is SEHNR and CDR2 is FQNEAQ (reference sequence). CDR3: CASSLLGTRGNEQFF. As DNA, the CDR3 is TGTGCCAGCAGCTTATTAGGGACTAGGGGCAATGAGCAGTTCTTC.

This rearrangement joins TRBV15 to TRBJ2-5; D gene ambiguous. Trimming removed 3 bases from V and 7 bases from J, with 9 bases in between. Germline CDR1 LNHNV, CDR2 YYDKDF (reference sequence). The CDR3 spans 12 residues. CDR3 loop: CATSRPPGTQYF. The CDR3 DNA reads TGTGCCACCAGCAGGCCCCCCGGGACCCAGTACTTC. The full variable domain, its missing parts supplied by reference TRBV15 and TRBJ2-5, is DAMVIQNPRYQVTQFGKPVTLSCSQTLNHNVMYWYQQKSSQAPKLLFHYYDKDFNNEADTPDNFQSRRPNTSFCFLDIRSPGLGDTAMYLCATSRPPGTQYFGPGTRLLVL.

CDR3 nucleotides: TGTGCCTGGAGTAACTCTGGGGCCAACGTCCTGACTTTC. This gives the protein CAWSNSGANVLTF. The chain recombines TRBV30 with TRBJ2-6, with no clear D. V lost 2 bases to trimming and J lost 0 bases, with 2 bases between them. The germline V gene encodes CDR1 GTSNPN and CDR2 SVGIG (reference sequence). The CDR3 extends over 13 amino acids.

V usage is TRBV6-5 and J usage is TRBJ1-1; 8 bases align to TRBD1. J was trimmed by 4 bases and V by 2 bases; bases with no gene match: 6. CDR1 and CDR2 (germline): MNHEY, SVGAGI. The CDR3 runs to 15 residues. DNA for the CDR3: TGTGCCAGCAGTTACGGACAGGGTCTGGGCACTGAAGCTTTCTTT. This gives the protein CASSYGQGLGTEAFF.

The chain has TRBV6-1 and TRBJ2-7, with D perhaps TRBD2 (5 bases). The CDR3 runs 15 residues. The V gene's germline CDR1 is MNHNS and CDR2 SASEGT. With 0 bases removed from V and 2 bases from J, the gap between germline ends came to 11 bases. The CDR3: CASSEALTGAYEQYV. CDR3 DNA: TGTGCCAGCAGTGAAGCCCTCACCGGGGCCTACGAGCAGTACGTC.

V is TRBV25-1 and J is TRBJ1-3, with unresolved D. CDR3 size: 13 residues. V was shortened by 5 bases and J by 5 bases, with 10 bases between the two germline ends. Germline V lookup: CDR1 MGHDK, CDR2 SYGVNS. The DNA of the CDR3 is TGTGCCAGCAGTCGGACGGGCCGAAACACCATATATTTT. Translation gives CASSRTGRNTIYF.

This chain connects TRBV7-3 to TRBJ2-2; TRBD2 aligns across 7 bases. V lost 5 bases, J lost 6 bases, and 12 bases stayed unmatched. This CDR3 comprises 16 residues. Germline V gives CDR1 SGHTA, CDR2 FQGTGA. CDR3: CASSLWTRSDPGELFF. CDR3 nucleotide sequence: TGTGCCAGCAGCCTATGGACTAGATCGGATCCCGGGGAGCTGTTTTTT.